This T cell receptor beta chain was found in a study of OX40 agonist ivuxolimab in advanced cancers. V lost 6 bases, J lost 7 bases, and 12 bases lay in between. The germline gives CDR1 MNHEY, CDR2 SMNVEV (reference sequence). This CDR3 spans 13 amino acids. Libraries were prepared by immunoSEQ multiplex PCR; TCRdb keeps only in-frame clonotypes and omits some of them. The sample yields roughly 15,000 clones, over 75% seen once. Specimen: CD4+ or CD8+ T cells sorted from blood, collected in a trial of the OX40 agonist ivuxolimab. V and J are TRBV27 and TRBJ1-4; D is undetermined. The TCR comes from an adult with an advanced solid tumor such as melanoma, head and neck, liver or kidney cancer. The CDR3 loop is CASSQTTGEKLFF. The CDR3 coding sequence is TGTGCCAGCAGCCAAACCACGGGTGAAAAACTGTTTTTT.